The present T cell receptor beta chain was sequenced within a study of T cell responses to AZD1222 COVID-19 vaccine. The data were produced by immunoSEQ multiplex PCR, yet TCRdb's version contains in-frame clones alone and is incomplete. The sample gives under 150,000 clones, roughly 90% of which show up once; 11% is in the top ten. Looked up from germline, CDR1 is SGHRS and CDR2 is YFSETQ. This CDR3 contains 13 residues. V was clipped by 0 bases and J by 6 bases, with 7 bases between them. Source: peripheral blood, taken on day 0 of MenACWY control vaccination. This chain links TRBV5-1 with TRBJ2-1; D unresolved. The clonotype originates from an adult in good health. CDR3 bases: TGCGCCAGCAGCTTGGCCCCGCCCAATGAGCAGTTCTTC. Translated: CASSLAPPNEQFF.